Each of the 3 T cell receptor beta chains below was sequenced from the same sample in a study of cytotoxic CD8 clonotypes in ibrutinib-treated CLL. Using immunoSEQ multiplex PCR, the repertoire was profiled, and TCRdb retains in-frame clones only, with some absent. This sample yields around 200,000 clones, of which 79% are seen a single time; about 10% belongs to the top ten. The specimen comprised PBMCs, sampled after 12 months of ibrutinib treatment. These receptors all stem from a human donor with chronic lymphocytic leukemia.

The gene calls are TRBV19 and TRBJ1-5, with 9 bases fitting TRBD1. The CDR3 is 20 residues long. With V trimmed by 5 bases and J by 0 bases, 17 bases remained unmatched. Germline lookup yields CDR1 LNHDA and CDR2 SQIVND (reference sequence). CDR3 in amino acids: CASSSKVGARDRDSNQPQHF. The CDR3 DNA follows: TGTGCCAGTAGTTCCAAGGTTGGCGCTCGGGACAGGGATAGCAATCAGCCCCAGCATTTT.

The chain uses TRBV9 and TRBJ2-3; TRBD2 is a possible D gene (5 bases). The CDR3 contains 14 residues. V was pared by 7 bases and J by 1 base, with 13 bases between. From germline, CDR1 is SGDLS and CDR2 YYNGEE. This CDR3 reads CASGRISGTDTQYF. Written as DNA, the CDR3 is TGTGCCAGCGGAAGGATTAGCGGCACAGATACGCAGTATTTT.

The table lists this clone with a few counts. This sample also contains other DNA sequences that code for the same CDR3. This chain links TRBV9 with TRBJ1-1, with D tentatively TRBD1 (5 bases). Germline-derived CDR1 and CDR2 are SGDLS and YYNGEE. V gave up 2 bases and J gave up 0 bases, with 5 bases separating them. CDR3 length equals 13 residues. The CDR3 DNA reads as TGTGCCAGCAGCGTGACAGTGAACACTGAAGCTTTCTTT. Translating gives CASSVTVNTEAFF.